This is a list of T cell receptor beta chains from one sample in a study of CD8+CD57+ T cells in acquired aplastic anemia. TCRdb re-analysed the reads in MiXCR, keeping a single row per CDR3 protein. Found here are around 180,000 distinct CDR3 sequences, 55% to 70% of them singletons; the top ten hold about 50%. The material sequenced was sorted CD4+, CD8+, or CD8+CD57+ T cells (not recorded which) from PBMCs. These receptors all come from a human donor in good health. Each CDR3 is given with its conserved first and last residue. The D gene is left open where the match is weak. Not every row has a clone size; where given, it reads once, few, many or a size class.

>.|TRBJ2-7|TRBV4-2|13|.
TGTGCCAGCAGCCAGGCCGGGAGCGGCGAGCAGTACTTC
CASSQAGSGEQYF
>TRBD2|TRBJ2-7|TRBV24-1|16|.
TGTGCCACCAGTGATTGGGCTAGCGGAGGGGTGGACGAGCAGTACTTC
CATSDWASGGVDEQYF
>.|TRBJ1-4|TRBV7-6|14|.
TGTGCCAGCGGGAGGGGGGCAGCTAATGAAAAACTGTTTTTT
CASGRGAANEKLFF
>.|TRBJ2-5|TRBV6-1|16|.
TGTGCCAGCAGTTACTCGCGGGACACGTACCAAGAGACCCAGTACTTC
CASSYSRDTYQETQYF
>.|TRBJ2-1|TRBV11-2|17|many
TGTGCCAGCAGCTTAGGTTCTCGAAATTGGGCCTACAATGAGCAGTTCTTC
CASSLGSRNWAYNEQFF
>.|TRBJ2-2|TRBV4-3|13|many
TGCGCCAGCAGCCAAGGTTATTCCGGGGAGCTGTTTTTT
CASSQGYSGELFF
>TRBD1|TRBJ2-7|TRBV29-1|13|many
TGCAGCGTTGAGACAGGGGAAACCTACGAGCAGTACTTC
CSVETGETYEQYF
>.|TRBJ2-1|TRBV6-2/TRBV6-3|15|many
TGTGCCAGCAGTTATTGGAGGCCCGACTACAATGAGCAGTTCTTC
CASSYWRPDYNEQFF
>TRBD1|TRBJ2-1|TRBV5-4|15|.
TGTGCCAGCAGCTCTCGGGACAGGGCTAACAATGAGCAGTTCTTC
CASSSRDRANNEQFF
>TRBD2|TRBJ2-3|TRBV7-8|15|.
TGTGCCAGCAGCATGGGACTAGCGGGAGGGAGCGAGCAGTATTTT
CASSMGLAGGSEQYF
>TRBD1|TRBJ1-2|TRBV7-9|15|.
TGTGCCAGCAGCTTGTCGAGTACCTCAGGGGGGAGCTACACCTTC
CASSLSSTSGGSYTF
>TRBD1|TRBJ1-2|TRBV4-3|14|.
TGCGCCAGCAGCCAAGAGGGGACAGTAATGGGCTACACCTTC
CASSQEGTVMGYTF
>.|TRBJ2-5|TRBV29-1|11|.
TGCAGCATCCCAGAAGTGGACACCCAGTACTTC
CSIPEVDTQYF
>.|TRBJ2-1|TRBV29-1|15|.
TGCAGCGTTGATCGTGGTTCTCAAACGCACAATGAGCAGTTCTTC
CSVDRGSQTHNEQFF
>TRBD2|TRBJ2-7|TRBV20-1|13|.
TGCAGTGCTATAGTGGGGGAGGGCTACGAGCAGTACTTC
CSAIVGEGYEQYF
>TRBD2|TRBJ2-2|TRBV12-3/TRBV12-4|15|once
TGTGCCAGCAGTTTAGCGCTGTCCGTGGGCGGGGGGCTGTTTTTT
CASSLALSVGGGLFF
>.|TRBJ2-2|TRBV19|14|.
TGTGCCAGTGCGAGGACAGAGAACACCGGGGAGCTGTTTTTT
CASARTENTGELFF
>.|TRBJ1-2|TRBV11-1|13|.
TGTGCCAGCAGCCCCGGACATCGTCATGGCTACACCTTC
CASSPGHRHGYTF
>.|TRBJ2-5|TRBV24-1|14|many
TGTGCCACCAGTGATTTGGCTCAGGGAGAGACCCAGTACTTC
CATSDLAQGETQYF
>.|TRBJ2-5|TRBV7-9|13|many
TGTGCCAGCAGCTTACAATTACAAGAGACCCAGTACTTC
CASSLQLQETQYF
>.|TRBJ2-7|TRBV6-5|19|many
TGTGCCAGCAGCTCGCTCGGACAGCAGCATGGCGGAGCTGCCTACGAGCAGTACTTC
CASSSLGQQHGGAAYEQYF
>TRBD1|TRBJ1-1|TRBV20-1|12|.
TGCAGTGCTCAACAGGGGGTCGGTGAAGCTTTCTTT
CSAQQGVGEAFF
>TRBD1|TRBJ2-6|TRBV4-1|19|.
TGCGCCAGCAGCCATTTGGGGACAGGGGACTCGACTGGGGCCAACGTCCTGACTTTC
CASSHLGTGDSTGANVLTF
>.|TRBJ1-3|TRBV19|15|.
TGTGCCAGTAGTATTTGGGGGAGCTCTGGAAACACCATATATTTT
CASSIWGSSGNTIYF
>.|TRBJ2-7|TRBV7-6|14|few
TGTGCCAGCAGCATAGGCGACTTCTCCTACGAGCAGTACTTC
CASSIGDFSYEQYF
>.|TRBJ2-5|TRBV20-1|13|few
TGCAGTGCTAGCACCACTGGCCAAGAGACCCAGTACTTC
CSASTTGQETQYF
>.|TRBJ1-2|TRBV10-3|18|.
TGTGCCATCAGTGAGCCAGGATCCACGAGCCGGGACATCTATGGCTACACCTTC
CAISEPGSTSRDIYGYTF
>.|TRBJ2-1|TRBV24-1|13|.
TGTGCCACCAGGGAGGACGACTACAATGAGCAGTTCTTC
CATREDDYNEQFF
>.|TRBJ1-5|TRBV2|14|.
TGTGCCAGCAGCCCCGGCAATCGCAATCAGCCCCAGCATTTT
CASSPGNRNQPQHF
>.|TRBJ2-7|TRBV7-6|14|.
TGTGCCAGCAGCCGCGCCTCCACCCCCTACGAGCAGTACTTC
CASSRASTPYEQYF
>.|TRBJ2-1|TRBV7-2|15|many
TGTGCCAGCAGCTTAGCGGGAGCTGTCTACAATGAGCAGTTCTTC
CASSLAGAVYNEQFF
>.|TRBJ1-6|TRBV19|13|.
TGTGCCAGTAGTATTAATCCCAATTCACCCCTCCACTTT
CASSINPNSPLHF
>TRBD1|TRBJ2-7|TRBV30|14|many
TGTGCCTGTACCCGGGACAGGGGTTCTGGCGAGCAGTACTTC
CACTRDRGSGEQYF
>.|TRBJ2-7|TRBV7-7|14|many
TGTGCTAGCAGCTTAACCCCGGATGCGCTCGAGCAGTACTTC
CASSLTPDALEQYF
>TRBD2|TRBJ2-2|TRBV29-1|16|.
TGCAGCGTAGGACTAGCGGGGGGGCCATGGACCGGGGAGCTGTTTTTT
CSVGLAGGPWTGELFF
>TRBD1|TRBJ2-7|TRBV10-3|13|once
TGTGCCATCAGCCGGGACAGGGAATACGAGCAGTACTTC
CAISRDREYEQYF
>.|TRBJ1-3|TRBV27|14|.
TGTGCCAGCAGTTTCGGCGTTTCTGGGCACACCATATATTTT
CASSFGVSGHTIYF
>.|TRBJ2-7|TRBV5-6|14|.
TGTGCCAGCAGCTTATTGGACAGAACATACGAGCAGTACTTC
CASSLLDRTYEQYF
>.|TRBJ1-5|TRBV7-8|14|once
TGTGCCAGCAGCCTATTCTCCCTTCCCCAGCCCCAGCATTTT
CASSLFSLPQPQHF
>.|TRBJ2-7|TRBV12-3/TRBV12-4|14|.
TGTGCCAGCAGACGCGACACGTTGACCTACGAGCAGTACTTC
CASRRDTLTYEQYF
>.|TRBJ2-3|TRBV19|15|.
TGTGCCAGTAGTATAGCCTATTACGGCACAGATACGCAGTATTTT
CASSIAYYGTDTQYF
>.|TRBJ2-3|TRBV24-1|17|.
TGTGCCACCAGTGATCAGGGACTTCAAGAAGACACAGATACGCAGTATTTT
CATSDQGLQEDTDTQYF
>TRBD2|TRBJ2-5|TRBV10-2|16|.
TGCGCCACTATGATCAAGGGGCTAGCGGGAGAAGAGACCCAGTACTTC
CATMIKGLAGEETQYF
>.|TRBJ2-3|TRBV6-4|15|few
TGTGCCAGCAGTGATCACAGGGCTAGCACAGATACGCAGTATTTT
CASSDHRASTDTQYF
>.|TRBJ2-7|TRBV9|14|.
TGTGCCAGCAGCTTCGGTAGAGGGCCAATTGAGCAGTACTTC
CASSFGRGPIEQYF
>TRBD2|TRBJ2-3|TRBV25-1|16|.
TGTGCCAGCAGCTCTCAGCGGGGGGACCTAACAGATACGCAGTATTTT
CASSSQRGDLTDTQYF
>TRBD2|TRBJ2-7|TRBV20-1|16|.
TGCAGTGCCTATTCCTTAGCGGGAGGGCGCTCCTACGAGCAGTACTTC
CSAYSLAGGRSYEQYF
>.|TRBJ1-6|TRBV5-5|15|.
TGCGCCAGCAGCCCAGGACCTTACGCCAATTCACCCCTCCACTTT
CASSPGPYANSPLHF
>.|TRBJ1-1|TRBV20-1|13|.
TGCAGTCTGACGGGACAACTGAACACTGAAGCTTTCTTT
CSLTGQLNTEAFF
>.|TRBJ2-3|TRBV2|16|.
TGTGCCAGCAGCGGCGACAGGCAAACGGGGGAGGAGACGCAGTATTTT
CASSGDRQTGEETQYF
>.|TRBJ1-1|TRBV2|15|few
TGTGCCAGCTCGGGCAGGGGAGTATCGAACACTGAAGCTTTCTTT
CASSGRGVSNTEAFF
>TRBD1|TRBJ1-2|TRBV24-1|13|.
TGTGCCACCAGGGGACAGGGGAACTATGGCTACACCTTC
CATRGQGNYGYTF
>.|TRBJ2-6|TRBV20-1|12|few
TGCAGTGCTAGTTTAGGGGCCAACGTCCTGACTTTC
CSASLGANVLTF
>TRBD1|TRBJ2-7|TRBV28|16|.
TGTGCCAGCAGCACCCTTACGGGACAGGGACCCTACGAGCAGTACTTC
CASSTLTGQGPYEQYF